These 5 T cell receptor beta chains came from one sample sequenced in a study of blood T cell repertoires in COVID-19 (dated by TCRdb to 2018 to 2020). The library came from the immunoSEQ multiplex PCR assay. Held by TCRdb, this immuneACCESS table contains in-frame sequences only and omits some clones. Under half of the omission traces to an unresolved V gene where checked; the cause of the rest is unknown. In this sample the table shows 100,000 to 150,000 clones, about 86% of which occur a single time. The ten largest clones take up about 6.3% of the sample. Sequenced: peripheral blood. The receptors come from a man at least 80 years old with active or convalescent COVID-19.

This sequence joins TRBV18 and TRBJ1-1; 8 positions agree with TRBD1. After removal of 2 bases from V and 7 bases from J, the junction contained 6 bases not matched to a gene. Germline values: CDR1 KGHSH, CDR2 LQKENI. The CDR3 has 14 amino acids. The CDR3 region has the DNA TGTGCCAGCTCACCAGGGCAGGGGGCGATTGAAGCTTTCTTT. This gives the protein CASSPGQGAIEAFF.

The CDR3 sequence is CASSSGTGGLYGYTF. CDR3 in DNA: TGTGCCAGCAGTTCCGGGACAGGGGGCCTCTATGGCTACACCTTC. The chain combines TRBV6-5 with TRBJ1-2; TRBD1 aligns across 12 bases. This CDR3 is 15 amino acids long. Germline V lookup: CDR1 MNHEY, CDR2 SVGAGI. Germline trimming cut 4 bases from V and 4 bases from J; bases unmatched to any gene: 4.

V gene TRBV6-5 combines with J gene TRBJ1-3; D ambiguous. CDR3 length: 14 residues. The ends were cut back, 5 bases at V and 0 bases at J, with 8 bases in the middle. Germline lookup yields CDR1 MNHEY and CDR2 SVGAGI. CDR3 coding DNA: TGTGCCAGCAGTCTTAAACTCTCTGGAAACACCATATATTTT. Protein sequence: CASSLKLSGNTIYF.

The chain is built from TRBV2 and TRBJ1-6; possibly TRBD1 for D (6 bases). Germline loops: CDR1 SNHLY, CDR2 FYNNEI. V gave up 7 bases and J gave up 9 bases, with 13 bases separating them. The CDR3 covers 13 residues. Written as DNA, the CDR3 is TGTGCCAGCACCCGGGGGGCGGGTTCACCCCTCCACTTT. This gives the protein CASTRGAGSPLHF. Full variable domain (outside the CDR3, taken from reference TRBV2 and TRBJ1-6): EPEVTQTPSHQVTQMGQEVILRCVPISNHLYFYWYRQILGQKVEFLVSFYNNEISEKSEIFDDQFSVERPDGSNFTLKIRSTKLEDSAMYFCASTRGAGSPLHFGNGTRLTVT.

The V gene is TRBV18, the J gene TRBJ2-2; 9 bases are a match to TRBD2. The CDR3 covers 14 residues. Unmatched junction bases numbered 1, after V lost 3 bases and J lost 5 bases. Germline values: CDR1 KGHSH, CDR2 LQKENI. The CDR3 is CASSPLAGTGELFF. CDR3 coding DNA: TGTGCCAGCTCACCGCTAGCGGGGACCGGGGAGCTGTTTTTT.